The 10 T cell receptor beta chains below were found in one sample sequenced in a study of OX40 agonist ivuxolimab in advanced cancers. Clones were sequenced by immunoSEQ multiplex PCR, and TCRdb holds only the in-frame ones, with some missing. The sample has tens of thousands of clones; 90% are singletons. The sequencing used CD4+ or CD8+ T cells sorted from blood, collected in a trial of the OX40 agonist ivuxolimab. Source of these receptors: an adult with an advanced solid tumor such as melanoma, head and neck, liver or kidney cancer.

The V gene is TRBV5-4, the J gene TRBJ1-4, with 12 nucleotides matching TRBD1. Germline CDR1 SGHNT, CDR2 YYREEE (reference sequence). The V segment lost 1 base and the J segment 6 bases; nucleotides outside the gene matches: 10. The CDR3 spans 18 residues. The CDR3 nucleotides read TGTGCCAGCAGCTTGTGGCGGGACAGGGGGCGCCGAGATGAAAAACTGTTTTTT. Amino acids: CASSLWRDRGRRDEKLFF.

The rearrangement uses TRBV2 and TRBJ2-7; TRBD2 aligns across 7 bases. Per germline, CDR1 SNHLY and CDR2 FYNNEI. The V and J ends lost 6 bases and 3 bases, in that order; junction bases with no gene match: 8. This CDR3 contains 14 residues. CDR3 region: CASSLGTIYYEQYF. The CDR3 DNA sequence: TGTGCCAGCAGCCTGGGGACTATATACTACGAGCAGTACTTC.

The chain combines TRBV19 with TRBJ1-1; D call uncertain. This CDR3 contains 13 residues. Germline V lookup: CDR1 LNHDA, CDR2 SQIVND (reference sequence). Trimming stripped 5 bases from V and 1 base from J, with 8 bases between. The CDR3 DNA is TGTGCCAGTAGTGACACGGAGAACACTGAAGCTTTCTTT. The encoded protein is CASSDTENTEAFF.

The rearrangement uses TRBV5-1 and TRBJ1-6; D might be TRBD1 (5 bases). The CDR3 is 14 amino acids. Germline V CDR1 and CDR2: SGHRS, YFSETQ. V was pared by 6 bases and J by 10 bases, with 17 bases between. The DNA of the CDR3 is TGCGCCAGCACCCCGGCAGGGCTTTACTCACCCCTCCACTTT. Its translation: CASTPAGLYSPLHF.

The CDR3 nucleotides are TGCAGCCTATTCGAAGGGGGGGCTCGATCTGGGGCCAACGTCCTGACTTTC. This encodes CSLFEGGARSGANVLTF. V usage is TRBV29-1 and J usage is TRBJ2-6; D is possibly TRBD2 (7 bases). V lost 8 bases, J lost 1 base, and 21 bases lay in between. This CDR3 comprises 17 residues. From germline, CDR1 is SQVTM and CDR2 ANQGSEA.

The J gene is TRBJ2-1, the V gene TRBV28, with TRBD2 matching 14 bases. Germline loops: CDR1 MDHEN, CDR2 SYDVKM. Unmatched junction bases numbered 6, after V lost 4 bases and J lost 4 bases. This CDR3 region has 17 residues. The CDR3 coding sequence is TGTGCCAGCAGTTCGACGGGACTAGCGGGGGCTTACAATGAGCAGTTCTTC. Translating gives CASSSTGLAGAYNEQFF.

CDR3 region: CASIKQGGTEAFF. CDR3 bases: TGTGCCAGCATCAAACAGGGGGGAACTGAAGCTTTCTTT. V and J are TRBV5-4 and TRBJ1-1; TRBD1 agrees at 8 bases. Losses at the gene ends were 6 bases for V and 5 bases for J; bases not matched to a gene: 6. The V gene's germline CDR1 is SGHNT and CDR2 YYREEE (reference sequence). There are 13 residues in the CDR3.

The genes are TRBV4-1 and TRBJ2-1; D uncertain. CDR1 is MGHRA, CDR2 YSYEKL, per germline. V was cut by 4 bases and J by 4 bases, with 17 bases left in between. There are 16 residues in the CDR3. The CDR3 DNA sequence: TGCGCCAGCAGCCGATCTATGACCAACACATACAATGAGCAGTTCTTC. Amino acid sequence: CASSRSMTNTYNEQFF.

The chain carries TRBV11-2 and TRBJ1-2; D unresolved. This CDR3 is built from 14 residues. Trimming left V 2 bases short and J 0 bases short, with 7 bases between. Per germline, CDR1 SGHAT and CDR2 FQNNGV. In DNA form, the CDR3 reads TGTGCCAGCAGCTTATACGGAGCTAACTATGGCTACACCTTC. Amino acid sequence: CASSLYGANYGYTF.

The genes are TRBV5-1 and TRBJ1-1, with D tentatively TRBD1 (5 bases). The CDR3 length is 16 residues. Trimming shortened V by 3 bases and J by 2 bases, and 17 bases separated the two germline ends. CDR1 and CDR2 from the germline V gene are SGHRS and YFSETQ. CDR3 nucleotides: TGCGCCAGCAGCTCGGGACCCCAAGGCTCTAACACTGAAGCTTTCTTT. Its translation is CASSSGPQGSNTEAFF.